The 8 T cell receptor beta chains below all came from one sample that was sequenced in a study of T cell repertoires in cytomegalovirus infection. One entry per CDR3 protein results from TCRdb running MiXCR on the reads. Counted here are about 300,000 distinct CDR3 sequences, around 10% occurring once; the ten biggest clones make up more than 2.5%. Sequencing was carried out using PBMCs. The receptors were sampled from a human donor in good health (CMV status not recorded). Some clones in this sample may be carry-over from other donors' samples.

This clonotype was seen at least ten times. The rearrangement links TRBV20-1 to TRBJ2-4, with D possibly TRBD2 on 5 matching bases. V was cut by 5 bases and J by 1 base, with 12 bases left in between. CDR1 and CDR2 from the germline V gene are DFQATT and SNEGSKA (reference sequence). The CDR3 sequence is 14 residues long. Here the CDR3 DNA reads TGCAGTGCTTGGACGGGGAGTGCCAAAAACATTCAGTACTTC. This sequence encodes CSAWTGSAKNIQYF.

Many counts were recorded for this clonotype. The CDR3 loop is CASTRPTERGSTDTQYF. The CDR3, as DNA: TGTGCCAGCACTCGACCCACTGAGCGGGGCAGCACAGATACGCAGTATTTT. V is TRBV7-9 and J is TRBJ2-3; TRBD2 matches at 7 bases. The length of the CDR3 is 17 residues. Germline CDR1 is SEHNR and CDR2 is FQNEAQ (reference sequence). After removal of 7 bases from V and 0 bases from J, the junction contained 13 bases not matched to a gene. The variable domain in full, with the rest retrieved from reference TRBV7-9 and TRBJ2-3, is DTGVSQNPRHKITKRGQNVTFRCDPISEHNRLYWYRQTLGQGPEFLTYFQNEAQLEKSRLLSDRFSAERPKGSFSTLEIQRTEQGDSAMYLCASTRPTERGSTDTQYFGPGTRLTVL.

Many counts were recorded for this clonotype. The rearrangement joins TRBV7-2 to TRBJ1-2; perhaps TRBD1 as D (5 bases). From germline, CDR1 is SGHTA and CDR2 FQGNSA. The germline V and J ends were trimmed by 3 bases and 7 bases, with 9 bases remaining between them. The CDR3 covers 12 residues. CDR3 coding DNA: TGTGCCAGCAGCTTCCAGGGAAGTGGCTACACCTTC. Translation: CASSFQGSGYTF.

The chain recombines TRBV9 with TRBJ2-3; TRBD1 agrees at 8 bases. J lost 6 bases, V lost 4 bases, and 10 bases had no gene match. The CDR3 totals 15 residues. Germline CDR1 and CDR2: SGDLS and YYNGEE. The CDR3 sequence is CASSTLRTGRDTQYF. The CDR3 nucleotides read TGTGCCAGCAGCACACTAAGGACAGGGAGGGATACGCAGTATTTT.

Note on this clonotype: With a much larger clone just one base away, this may be a read error. This chain joins TRBV20-1 and TRBJ2-2; TRBD1 aligns across 7 bases. CDR3 length: 14 residues. The germline gives CDR1 DFQATT, CDR2 SNEGSKA (reference sequence). The V and J ends lost 4 bases and 4 bases, in that order; junction bases with no gene match: 6. The DNA for the CDR3 is TGCAGTGCTATGAAGGGGGCCGCCACCGGGGAGCTGTTTTTT. It specifies CSAMKGAATGELFF.

This clonotype was picked up many times. The chain has TRBV5-4 and TRBJ2-7; D uncertain. From germline, CDR1 is SGHNT and CDR2 YYREEE (reference sequence). This CDR3 has 14 amino acids. Trimming pared 0 bases from V and 2 bases from J, leaving 9 bases between. CDR3 in amino acids: CASSLVELPYEQYV. In nucleotides, the CDR3 is TGTGCCAGCAGCTTGGTGGAGCTTCCCTACGAGCAGTACGTC.

This clonotype was observed many times. The chain recombines TRBV7-6 with TRBJ2-1, with 7 bases identical to TRBD1. The length of the CDR3 is 14 residues. Germline-derived CDR1 and CDR2 are SGHVS and FNYEAQ. V lost 2 bases and J lost 8; bases outside the gene matches: 6. The DNA of the CDR3 is TGTGCCAGCAGCTTAATAGGGGGCACGGATGAGCAGTTCTTC. It yields the protein CASSLIGGTDEQFF.

This clonotype has a count of ten or more. The V and J genes are TRBV7-2 and TRBJ2-1, with 10 positions matching TRBD1. With 4 bases clipped from V and 4 bases from J, the junction kept 4 bases outside the gene matches. The germline gives CDR1 SGHTA, CDR2 FQGNSA. The CDR3 sequence is 15 residues long. CDR3: CASSYDRGRYNEQFF. For the CDR3, the DNA is TGTGCCAGCAGCTACGACAGGGGGCGATACAATGAGCAGTTCTTC.